This entry describes one TCR beta chain. Distinct nucleotide sequences in the sample also encode this CDR3. The data were taken from a study of T cells in narcolepsy. The length of the CDR3 is 15 residues. Germline loops: CDR1 SGHDT, CDR2 YYEEEE. The germline V and J ends were trimmed by 2 bases and 0 bases, with 6 bases remaining between them. Clones were read by immunoSEQ multiplex PCR, and TCRdb kept only the in-frame ones, dropping some. The table records roughly 24,000 clones, about 80% of them present only once. The genes are TRBV5-6 and TRBJ1-6; D not certain. The sequenced material came from memory (CD45RA-) CD4+ T cells from blood. The clonotype comes from a human donor in good health. CDR3 sequence (DNA): TGTGCCAGCAGCTTTGGGAGCTCCTATAATTCACCCCTCCACTTT. It codes for CASSFGSSYNSPLHF. The complete variable domain, with remaining parts taken from reference TRBV5-6 and TRBJ1-6, reads DAGVTQSPTHLIKTRGQQVTLRCSPKSGHDTVSWYQQALGQGPQFIFQYYEEEERQRGNFPDRFSGHQFPNYSSELNVNALLLGDSALYLCASSFGSSYNSPLHFGNGTRLTVT.